The sequence of this TCR beta chain was determined in a study of blood T cell repertoires in COVID-19. This clone was picked up one time. The germline CDR1 and CDR2 sequences are SGHTA and FQGNSA. This CDR3 is 15 amino acids long. Losses at the gene ends were 5 bases for V and 1 base for J; bases not matched to a gene: 7. The repertoire was sequenced with immunoSEQ multiplex PCR; TCRdb's copy has only in-frame clones and lacks some. The data show 80,000 or so clones, 82% seen once. V is TRBV7-2 and J is TRBJ2-7; 8 positions agree with TRBD2. Sequenced: peripheral blood. This receptor was obtained from a man aged 55 to 69 with acute or convalescent COVID-19. Here the CDR3 DNA reads TGTGCCAGCAGCATGACTAGCGCGGAATCCTACGAGCAGTACTTC. Amino acid sequence: CASSMTSAESYEQYF.